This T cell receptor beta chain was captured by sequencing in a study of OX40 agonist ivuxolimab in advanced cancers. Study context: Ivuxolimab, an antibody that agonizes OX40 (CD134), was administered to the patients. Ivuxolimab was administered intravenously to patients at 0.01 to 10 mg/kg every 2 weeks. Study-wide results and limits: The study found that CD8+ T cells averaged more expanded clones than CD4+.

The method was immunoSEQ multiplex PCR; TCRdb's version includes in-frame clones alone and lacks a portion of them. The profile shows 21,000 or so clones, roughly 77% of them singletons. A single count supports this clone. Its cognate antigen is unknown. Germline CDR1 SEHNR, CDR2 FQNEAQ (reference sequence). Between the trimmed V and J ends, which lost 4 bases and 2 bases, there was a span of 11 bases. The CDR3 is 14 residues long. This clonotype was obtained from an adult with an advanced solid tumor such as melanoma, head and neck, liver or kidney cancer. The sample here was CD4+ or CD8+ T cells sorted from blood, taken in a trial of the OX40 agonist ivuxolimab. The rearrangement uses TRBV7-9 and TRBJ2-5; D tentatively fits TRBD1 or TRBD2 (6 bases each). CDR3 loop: CASSWRDTQETQYF. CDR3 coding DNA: TGTGCCAGCAGCTGGCGGGACACACAAGAGACCCAGTACTTC.